A selection of T cell receptor beta chains follows, all from one sample in a study of blood T cell repertoires in COVID-19. This table comes from immunoSEQ multiplex PCR, and its TCRdb copy is limited to in-frame clones, with some not included. The sample contains some 50,000 clones, about 83% of which appear only once. The material sequenced was peripheral blood. The receptors stem from a man in his fifties with acute or convalescent COVID-19. The CDR3 runs from the conserved cysteine through the conserved F or W. D genes are given only for firm matches. Clone size is given for some rows only: seen once, a few or many times, or a class if the clone is expanded.

>once|TRBJ2-1|TRBV18|TRBD2
TGTGCCAGCTCACCCGGGACTAGCGGGAATGAGCAGTTCTTC
CASSPGTSGNEQFF
>-|TRBJ2-3|TRBV4-1|TRBD1
TGCGCCAGCAGCCTAACAGGGGGTAGGACAGATACGCAGTATTTT
CASSLTGGRTDTQYF
>once|TRBJ2-7|TRBV3-1/TRBV3-2|TRBD1
TGTGCCAGCAACGGACAGGGATCGGCCTACGAGCAGTACTTC
CASNGQGSAYEQYF
>-|TRBJ2-5|TRBV5-3|-
TGTGCCAGAAGCTGCAGGAGCGGGGAGACCCAGTACTTC
CARSCRSGETQYF
>-|TRBJ2-2|TRBV11-2|TRBD2
TGTGCCAGCAGACGTAGCGGGGGGACCGGGGAGCTGTTTTTT
CASRRSGGTGELFF
>-|TRBJ1-1|TRBV15|-
TGTGCCACCAGCATTCGGGTGAACACTGAAGCTTTCTTT
CATSIRVNTEAFF
>-|TRBJ1-5|TRBV28|-
TGTGCCAGCGATGATACAGGTCGGCGTGGGCCCCAGCATTTT
CASDDTGRRGPQHF
>-|TRBJ2-1|TRBV7-9|TRBD2
TGTGCCAGCAGGAAGCGGGAGGGTGGAAATGAGCAGTTCTTC
CASRKREGGNEQFF
>few|TRBJ1-1|TRBV25-1|TRBD1
TGTGCCAGCAGTCCCCCATCCTGGACAGGGGGGAGTGAAGCTTTCTTT
CASSPPSWTGGSEAFF
>-|TRBJ2-3|TRBV9|TRBD1
TGTGCCAGCAGCGTGGGACAGGGGGCCGGAGATACGCAGTATTTT
CASSVGQGAGDTQYF
>-|TRBJ1-2|TRBV28|-
TGTGCCAGCAAGGGCTCGGGCAGGGAAGGCTATGGCTACACCTTC
CASKGSGREGYGYTF
>-|TRBJ2-2|TRBV5-1|TRBD1
TGCGCCAGCAGACCTGACAGGGACACCGGGGAGCTGTTTTTT
CASRPDRDTGELFF
>once|TRBJ2-2|TRBV6-5|-
TGTGCCACTTGGCTAGGGGGTAACACCGGGGAGCTGTTTTTT
CATWLGGNTGELFF
>-|TRBJ2-5|TRBV18|TRBD2
TGTGCCAGCTCACCACCTAGCGGGATAGGGGAGACCCAGTACTTC
CASSPPSGIGETQYF
>-|TRBJ2-5|TRBV6-4|TRBD2
TGTGCCAGCAGTCCCGGACTAGCGGGAGGGCGAGAGACCCAGTACTTC
CASSPGLAGGRETQYF
>-|TRBJ1-6|TRBV2|-
TGTGCCATCACGACGGGAGGTAGTTCACCCCTCCACTTT
CAITTGGSSPLHF
>-|TRBJ2-2|TRBV7-3|-
TGTGCCAGCAGCTTTGGCGGGATAAACACCGGGGAGCTGTTTTTT
CASSFGGINTGELFF
>once|TRBJ1-1|TRBV5-1|TRBD1
TGCGCCAGCAGCTTACACCGGGACAGGTCGAACACTGAAGCTTTCTTT
CASSLHRDRSNTEAFF
>-|TRBJ1-2|TRBV5-1|-
TGCGCCAGCAGCTTGGAGGGGCCCTATGGCTACACCTTC
CASSLEGPYGYTF
>-|TRBJ2-1|TRBV18|-
TGTGCCAGCTCACCACCCCCCAGGTATGAGCAGTTCTTC
CASSPPPRYEQFF
>-|TRBJ1-5|TRBV6-5|-
TGTGCCAGCACTCCCCCTAGAGGTCAGCCCCAGCATTTT
CASTPPRGQPQHF
>-|TRBJ1-1|TRBV18|-
TGTGCCAGCTCACCAGGGCAGCTGAGCACTGAAGCTTTCTTT
CASSPGQLSTEAFF
>-|TRBJ1-2|TRBV7-9|-
TGTGCCAGCAGCTTAGCCAGGGCCTATGGCTACACCTTC
CASSLARAYGYTF
>-|TRBJ1-1|TRBV28|-
TGTGCCAGCAGTTTTTTAGGCGGGATCACTGAAGCTTTCTTT
CASSFLGGITEAFF
>-|TRBJ2-3|TRBV9|-
TGTGCCAGCAGCGTAGATCGGGGGGCAATAGATACGCAGTATTTT
CASSVDRGAIDTQYF
>-|TRBJ2-5|TRBV3-1/TRBV3-2|-
TGTGCCAGCAGCCAAACTTCGTGGGAGGAGACCCAGTACTTC
CASSQTSWEETQYF
>-|TRBJ2-1|TRBV2|TRBD2
TGTGCCAGCAGTGGCTCTAGCGGGAGAAATGAGCAGTTCTTC
CASSGSSGRNEQFF
>-|TRBJ2-7|TRBV2|-
TGTGCCAGCAGTGAATACGTATTGAGGGAGCAGTACTTC
CASSEYVLREQYF
>-|TRBJ2-7|TRBV7-9|-
TGTGCCAGCAGCTTATCGACAGTCCACGAGCAGTACTTC
CASSLSTVHEQYF
>-|TRBJ2-1|TRBV7-3|-
TGTGCCAGCAGCTCGTCCTTGGGGGCGGCTGAGCAGTTCTTC
CASSSSLGAAEQFF
>-|TRBJ2-1|TRBV2|TRBD2
TGTGCCAGCAGTGTCGGGAGGCCGTCCTACAATGAGCAGTTCTTC
CASSVGRPSYNEQFF
>-|TRBJ2-1|TRBV3-1/TRBV3-2|-
TGTGCCAGCAGCCAAGTACGGGTCGGGAGTGAGCAGTTCTTC
CASSQVRVGSEQFF